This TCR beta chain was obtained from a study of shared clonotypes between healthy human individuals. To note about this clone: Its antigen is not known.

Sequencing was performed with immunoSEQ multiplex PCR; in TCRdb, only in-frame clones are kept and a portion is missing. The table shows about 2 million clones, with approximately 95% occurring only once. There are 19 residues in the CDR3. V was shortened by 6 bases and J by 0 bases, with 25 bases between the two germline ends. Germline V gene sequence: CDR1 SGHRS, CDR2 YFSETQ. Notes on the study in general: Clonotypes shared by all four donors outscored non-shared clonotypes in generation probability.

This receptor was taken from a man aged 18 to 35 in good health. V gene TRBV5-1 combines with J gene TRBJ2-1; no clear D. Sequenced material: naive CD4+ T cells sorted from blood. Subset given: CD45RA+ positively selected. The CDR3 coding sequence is TGCGCCAGCATCCCACAAACACCATCTTTCCCTAGCTCCTACAATGAGCAGTTCTTC. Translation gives CASIPQTPSFPSSYNEQFF.